This TCR beta chain was obtained from a study of regulatory T cells in long-lasting Graves disease. Study background: Persistent cases took antithyroid drugs over 5 years and stayed TSH receptor antibody positive.

The length of the CDR3 is 15 residues. The ends were cut back, 6 bases at V and 0 bases at J, with 13 bases in the middle. Per the germline V gene, CDR1 is MNHNS and CDR2 is SASEGT. For TCR beta, libraries came from iRepertoire HTBI primers and Arm-PCR of CDR3 regions. Via MiXCR, TCRdb re-called the multiplex PCR reads, giving one row per CDR3 protein. The table includes about 470,000 distinct CDR3 sequences, roughly 21% detected once. Indicated time point: persistent/refractory GD, antithyroid drugs over 5 years with positive TRAb. Extracted RNA from PBMCs served as the source of the TCR library. The input for sequencing was peripheral blood mononuclear cells (PBMCs), taken when the disease was refractory, from a patient treated with antithyroid drugs. This receptor was taken from a female donor with Graves disease. This chain uses TRBV6-1 with TRBJ2-3, with a tentative D call TRBD1 (6 bases). The CDR3 region is CASRTTGSSTDTQYF. The CDR3 DNA sequence: TGTGCCAGCAGAACGACAGGTTCAAGCACAGATACGCAGTATTTT.